This T cell receptor beta chain was recorded in a study of CD8+CD57+ T cells in acquired aplastic anemia. About the research overall: DNA from sorted CD4+ and CD8+ cells averaged roughly 3.4 ug. Study findings and constraints: In common between the patients and the controls were nearly 30 CD8+ CDR3 sequences. In CD8+ cells, Simpson's diversity showed no significant difference between patients and controls.

The CDR3 is 13 amino acids. The germline V gene has CDR1 MDHEN and CDR2 SYDVKM. Trimming cost V 4 bases and J 7 bases; bases outside gene matches: 3. The use of genomic DNA as template underpinned the TCR beta VDJ and CDR3 profiling. TCRdb re-derived calls from the reads in MiXCR, one entry per CDR3 protein. The table shows about 160,000 distinct CDR3 sequences, with around 40% occurring only once. Worth noting for this clonotype: The antigen is undetermined.

This sequence joins TRBV28 and TRBJ1-2; 10 nucleotides agree with TRBD1. This receptor was obtained from a human donor in good health. Sequences were obtained from sorted CD4+, CD8+, or CD8+CD57+ T cells (not recorded which) from PBMCs. The CDR3 nucleotides read TGTGCCAGCAGTTCAGGACAGGGGGGTGGCTACACCTTC. This translates into CASSSGQGGGYTF.